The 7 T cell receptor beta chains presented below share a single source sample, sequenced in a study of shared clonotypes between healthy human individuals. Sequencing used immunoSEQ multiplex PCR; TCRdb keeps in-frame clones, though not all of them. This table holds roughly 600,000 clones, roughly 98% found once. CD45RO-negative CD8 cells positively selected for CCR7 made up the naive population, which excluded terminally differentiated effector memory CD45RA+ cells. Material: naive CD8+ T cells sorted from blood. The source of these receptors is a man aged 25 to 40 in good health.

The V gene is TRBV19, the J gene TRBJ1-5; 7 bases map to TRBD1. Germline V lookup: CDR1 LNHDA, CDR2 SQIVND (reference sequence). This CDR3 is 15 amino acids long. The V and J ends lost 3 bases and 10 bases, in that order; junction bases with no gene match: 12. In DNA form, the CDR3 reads TGTGCCAGTAGTATTTTCCAGGGACAGAAAGTCCCCCAGCATTTT. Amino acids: CASSIFQGQKVPQHF. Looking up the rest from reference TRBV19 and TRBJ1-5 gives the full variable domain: DGGITQSPKYLFRKEGQNVTLSCEQNLNHDAMYWYRQDPGQGLRLIYYSQIVNDFQKGDIAEGYSVSREKKESFPLTVTSAQKNPTAFYLCASSIFQGQKVPQHFGDGTRLSIL.

CDR3: CASSHGLAGSYEQYF. The DNA for the CDR3 is TGTGCCAGTAGTCACGGACTAGCGGGTTCCTACGAGCAGTACTTC. V is TRBV19 and J is TRBJ2-7; 11 bases match TRBD2. This CDR3 is built from 15 residues. Germline V gene sequence: CDR1 LNHDA, CDR2 SQIVND (reference sequence). Trimming took 5 bases from V and 1 from J; bases not matched to a gene: 4.

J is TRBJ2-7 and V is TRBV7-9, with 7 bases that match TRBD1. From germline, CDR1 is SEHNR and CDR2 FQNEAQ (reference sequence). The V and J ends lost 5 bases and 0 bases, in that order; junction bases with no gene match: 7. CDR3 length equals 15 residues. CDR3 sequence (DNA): TGTGCCAGCAGCCTTCGACAGGGAAGCTCCTACGAGCAGTACTTC. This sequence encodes CASSLRQGSSYEQYF.

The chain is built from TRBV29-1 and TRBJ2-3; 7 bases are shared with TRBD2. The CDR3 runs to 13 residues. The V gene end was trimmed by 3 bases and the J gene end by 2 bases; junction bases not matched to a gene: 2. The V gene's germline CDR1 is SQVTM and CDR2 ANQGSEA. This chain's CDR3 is CSVEGLSTDTQYF. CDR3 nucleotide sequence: TGCAGCGTTGAGGGACTATCCACAGATACGCAGTATTTT.

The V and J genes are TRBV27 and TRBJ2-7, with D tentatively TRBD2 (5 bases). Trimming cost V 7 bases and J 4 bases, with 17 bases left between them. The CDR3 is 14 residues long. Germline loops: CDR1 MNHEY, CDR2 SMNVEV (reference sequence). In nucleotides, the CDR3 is TGTGCCAGCATGAGCGGACCGGCGGCGTACGAGCAGTACTTC. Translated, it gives CASMSGPAAYEQYF.

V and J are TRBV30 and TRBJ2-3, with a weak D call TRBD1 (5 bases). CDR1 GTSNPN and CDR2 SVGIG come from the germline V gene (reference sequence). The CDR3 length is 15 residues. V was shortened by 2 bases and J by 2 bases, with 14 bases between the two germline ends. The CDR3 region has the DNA TGTGCCTGGAGTAGGTTAGTAGGGGACACAGATACGCAGTATTTT. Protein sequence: CAWSRLVGDTDTQYF.

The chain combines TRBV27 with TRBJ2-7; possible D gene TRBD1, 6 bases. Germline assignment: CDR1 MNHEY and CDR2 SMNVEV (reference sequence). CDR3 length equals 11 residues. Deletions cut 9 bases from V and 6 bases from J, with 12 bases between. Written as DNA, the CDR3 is TGTGCCAGTCTCACAGGGCTCGAGCAGTACTTC. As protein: CASLTGLEQYF.